The sequence of this T cell receptor (beta chain) was determined in a study of response to subunit inactivated influenza vaccine. TCRdb redid the calling of the RT-PCR reads with MiXCR, one entry per CDR3 protein. The sample consists of 150,000 or so distinct CDR3 sequences, approximately 12% of them appearing once. V lost 4 bases to trimming and J lost 5 bases, with 10 bases between them. This CDR3 contains 13 residues. In germline, CDR1 is MNHEY, CDR2 SMNVEV (reference sequence). This sequence originates from a man aged 45-69 years who received an inactivated influenza vaccine. The sequenced sample was CD8+ T cells sorted from PBMCs, obtained roughly 24 months after vaccination. The V call is TRBV27, the J call TRBJ2-3, with D perhaps TRBD2 (6 bases). Here the CDR3 DNA reads TGTGCCAGCAGTTATGGAGGGCTAGATACGCAGTATTTT. Translated: CASSYGGLDTQYF.